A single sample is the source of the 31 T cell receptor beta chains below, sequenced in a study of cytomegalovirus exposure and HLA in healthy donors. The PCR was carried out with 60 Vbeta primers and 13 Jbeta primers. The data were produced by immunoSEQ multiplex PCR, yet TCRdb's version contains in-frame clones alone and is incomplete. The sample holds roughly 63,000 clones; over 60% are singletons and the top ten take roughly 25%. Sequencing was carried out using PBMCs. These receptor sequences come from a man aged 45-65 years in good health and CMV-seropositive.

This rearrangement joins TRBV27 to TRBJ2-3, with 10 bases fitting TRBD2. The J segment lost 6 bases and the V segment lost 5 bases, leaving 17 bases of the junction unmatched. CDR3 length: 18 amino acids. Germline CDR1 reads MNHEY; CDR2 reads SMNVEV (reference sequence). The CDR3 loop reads CASSPRPPSGSTWDTQYF. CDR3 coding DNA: TGTGCCAGCAGTCCACGCCCCCCTAGCGGGAGTACTTGGGATACGCAGTATTTT.

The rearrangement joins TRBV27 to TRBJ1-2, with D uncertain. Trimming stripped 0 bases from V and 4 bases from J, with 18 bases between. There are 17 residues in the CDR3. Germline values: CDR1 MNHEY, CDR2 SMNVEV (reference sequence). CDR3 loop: CASSLSRAARGPYGYTF. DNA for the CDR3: TGTGCCAGCAGTTTATCGAGAGCGGCGCGCGGTCCCTATGGCTACACCTTC.

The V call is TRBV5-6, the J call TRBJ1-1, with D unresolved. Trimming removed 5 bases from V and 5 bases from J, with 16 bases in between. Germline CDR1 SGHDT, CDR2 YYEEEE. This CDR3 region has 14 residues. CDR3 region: CASSHSGEWTEAFF. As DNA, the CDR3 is TGTGCCAGCAGTCATTCTGGGGAGTGGACTGAAGCTTTCTTT.

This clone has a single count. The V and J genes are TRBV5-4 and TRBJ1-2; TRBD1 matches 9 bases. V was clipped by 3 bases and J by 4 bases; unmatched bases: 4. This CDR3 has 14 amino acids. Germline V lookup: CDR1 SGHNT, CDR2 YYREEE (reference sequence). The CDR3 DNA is TGTGCCAGCAGCTCGGGACAGGGCGGCTATGGCTACACCTTC. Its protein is CASSSGQGGYGYTF.

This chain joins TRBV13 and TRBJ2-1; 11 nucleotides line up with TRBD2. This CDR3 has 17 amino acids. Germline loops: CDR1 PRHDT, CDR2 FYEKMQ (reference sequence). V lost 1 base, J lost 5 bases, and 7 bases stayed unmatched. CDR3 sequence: CASSLEPLAGGDNEQFF. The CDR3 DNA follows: TGTGCCAGCAGCTTAGAGCCCCTAGCGGGGGGAGACAATGAGCAGTTCTTC.

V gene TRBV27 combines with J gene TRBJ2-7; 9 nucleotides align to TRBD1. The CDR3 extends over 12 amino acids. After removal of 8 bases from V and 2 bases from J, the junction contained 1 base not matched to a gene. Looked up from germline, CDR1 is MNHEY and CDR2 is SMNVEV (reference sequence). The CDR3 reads CASWDRAYEQYF. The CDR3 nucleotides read TGTGCCAGCTGGGACAGGGCCTACGAGCAGTACTTC.

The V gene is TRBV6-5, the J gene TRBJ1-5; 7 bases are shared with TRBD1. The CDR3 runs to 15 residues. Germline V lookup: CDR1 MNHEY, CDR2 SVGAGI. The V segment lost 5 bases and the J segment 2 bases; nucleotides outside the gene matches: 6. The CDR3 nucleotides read TGTGCCAGCAGTCCGACAGGGTTGCGCAATCAGCCCCAGCATTTT. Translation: CASSPTGLRNQPQHF.

CDR3 residues: CASRGQGGEYF. CDR3 nucleotides: TGTGCCAGCAGGGGACAGGGGGGGGAGTACTTC. The chain uses TRBV6-5 and TRBJ2-7, with TRBD1 matching 11 bases. The germline gives CDR1 MNHEY, CDR2 SVGAGI. This CDR3 contains 11 residues. J lost 11 bases, V lost 6 bases, and 3 bases had no gene match.

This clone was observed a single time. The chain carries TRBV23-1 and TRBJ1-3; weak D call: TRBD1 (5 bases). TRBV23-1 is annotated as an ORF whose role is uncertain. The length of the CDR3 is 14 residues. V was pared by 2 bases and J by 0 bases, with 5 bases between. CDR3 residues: CASSQDSSGNTIYF. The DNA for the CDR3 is TGCGCCAGCAGTCAAGACAGCTCTGGAAACACCATATATTTT.

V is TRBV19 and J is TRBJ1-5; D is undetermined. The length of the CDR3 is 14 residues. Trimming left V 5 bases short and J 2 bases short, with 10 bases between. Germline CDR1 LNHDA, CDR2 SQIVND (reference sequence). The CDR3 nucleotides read TGTGCCAGTAGTGGCGGGCTCGGCAATCAGCCCCAGCATTTT. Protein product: CASSGGLGNQPQHF.

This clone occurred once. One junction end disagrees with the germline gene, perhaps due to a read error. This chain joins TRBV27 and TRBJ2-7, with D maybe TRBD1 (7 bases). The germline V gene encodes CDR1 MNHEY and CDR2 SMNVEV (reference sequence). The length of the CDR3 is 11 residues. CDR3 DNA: TGTGCCAGCAGAGCAACGGGGCAGGGGGGCTTC. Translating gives CASRATGQGGF.

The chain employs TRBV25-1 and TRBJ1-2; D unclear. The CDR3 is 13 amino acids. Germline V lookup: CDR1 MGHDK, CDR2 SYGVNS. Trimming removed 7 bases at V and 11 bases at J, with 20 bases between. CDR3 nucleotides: TGTGCCAGCACCCTAGGAGGGTCCAAACGGTACACCTTC. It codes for CASTLGGSKRYTF.

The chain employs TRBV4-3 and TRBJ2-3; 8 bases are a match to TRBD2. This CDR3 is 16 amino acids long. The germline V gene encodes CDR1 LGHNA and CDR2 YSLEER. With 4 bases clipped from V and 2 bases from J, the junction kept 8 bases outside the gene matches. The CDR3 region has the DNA TGCGCCAGCAGCCTCCGGGGGGGCGAACCCACAGATACGCAGTATTTT. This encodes CASSLRGGEPTDTQYF.

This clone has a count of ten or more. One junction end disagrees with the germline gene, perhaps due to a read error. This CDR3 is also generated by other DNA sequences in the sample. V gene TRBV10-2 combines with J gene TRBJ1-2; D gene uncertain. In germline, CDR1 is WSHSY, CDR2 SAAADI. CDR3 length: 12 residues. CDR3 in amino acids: CASSEPSGGYTF. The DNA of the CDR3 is TGCGCCAGCAGTGAGCCCTCTGGAGGCTACACTTTC.

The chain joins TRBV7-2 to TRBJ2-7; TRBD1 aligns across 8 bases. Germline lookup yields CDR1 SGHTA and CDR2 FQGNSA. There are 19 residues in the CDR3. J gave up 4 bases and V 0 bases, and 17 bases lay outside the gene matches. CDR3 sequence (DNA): TGTGCCAGCAGCTTAGCGCGATCGAGAACAGGGGGATTATCTTACGAGCAGTACTTC. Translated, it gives CASSLARSRTGGLSYEQYF.

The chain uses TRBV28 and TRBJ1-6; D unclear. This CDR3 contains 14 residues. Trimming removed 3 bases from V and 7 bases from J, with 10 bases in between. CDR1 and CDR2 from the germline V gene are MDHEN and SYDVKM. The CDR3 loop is CASSLSGSNSPLHF. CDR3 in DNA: TGTGCCAGCAGTTTGTCCGGTAGCAATTCACCCCTCCACTTT.

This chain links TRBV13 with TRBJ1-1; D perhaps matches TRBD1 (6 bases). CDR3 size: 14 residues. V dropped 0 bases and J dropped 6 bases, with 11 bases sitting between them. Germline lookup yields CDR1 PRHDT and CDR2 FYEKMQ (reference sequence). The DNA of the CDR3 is TGTGCCAGCAGCTTAGGTCCTGGGGGCGCTGAAGCTTTCTTT. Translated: CASSLGPGGAEAFF.

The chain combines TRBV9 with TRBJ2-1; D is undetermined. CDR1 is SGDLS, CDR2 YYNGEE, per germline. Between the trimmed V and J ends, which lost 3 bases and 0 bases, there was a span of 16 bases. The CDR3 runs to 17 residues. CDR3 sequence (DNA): TGTGCCAGCAGCGAAGGTAGCTTAAAGCGCTCCTACAATGAGCAGTTCTTC. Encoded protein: CASSEGSLKRSYNEQFF.

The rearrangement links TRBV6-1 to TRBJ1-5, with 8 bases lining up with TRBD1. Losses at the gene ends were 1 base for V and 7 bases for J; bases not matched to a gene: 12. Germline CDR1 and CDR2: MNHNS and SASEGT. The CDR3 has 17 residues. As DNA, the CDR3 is TGTGCCAGCAGTGAAGTTTTGGGAGGACAGGGCAGCCAGCCCCAGCATTTT. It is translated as CASSEVLGGQGSQPQHF.

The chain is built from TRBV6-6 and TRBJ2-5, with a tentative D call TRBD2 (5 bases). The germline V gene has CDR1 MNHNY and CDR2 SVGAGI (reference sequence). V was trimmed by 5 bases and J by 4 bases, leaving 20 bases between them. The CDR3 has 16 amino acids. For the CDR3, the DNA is TGTGCCAGCAGTCTACTTTCGACGGGGTATCGAGAGACCCAGTACTTC. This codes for CASSLLSTGYRETQYF.

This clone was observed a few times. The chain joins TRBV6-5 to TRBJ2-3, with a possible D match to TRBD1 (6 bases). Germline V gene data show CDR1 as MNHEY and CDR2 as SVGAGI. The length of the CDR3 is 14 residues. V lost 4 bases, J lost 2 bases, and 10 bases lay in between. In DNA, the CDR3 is TGTGCCAGCAGTTCAGGGGCTCACACAGATACGCAGTATTTT. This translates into CASSSGAHTDTQYF.

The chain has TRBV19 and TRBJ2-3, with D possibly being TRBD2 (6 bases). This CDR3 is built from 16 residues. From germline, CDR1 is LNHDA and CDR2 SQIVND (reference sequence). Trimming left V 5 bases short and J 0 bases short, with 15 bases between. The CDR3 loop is CASSPTSPSSTDTQYF. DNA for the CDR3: TGTGCCAGTAGTCCGACTAGTCCCTCTAGCACAGATACGCAGTATTTT.

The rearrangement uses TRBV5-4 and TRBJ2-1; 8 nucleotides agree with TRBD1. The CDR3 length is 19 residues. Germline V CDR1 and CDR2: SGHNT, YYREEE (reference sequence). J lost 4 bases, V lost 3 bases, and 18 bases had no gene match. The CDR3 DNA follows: TGTGCCAGCAGCTCCCAACTGGGGGCCGACAGGGGCGGGTACAATGAGCAGTTCTTC. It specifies CASSSQLGADRGGYNEQFF.

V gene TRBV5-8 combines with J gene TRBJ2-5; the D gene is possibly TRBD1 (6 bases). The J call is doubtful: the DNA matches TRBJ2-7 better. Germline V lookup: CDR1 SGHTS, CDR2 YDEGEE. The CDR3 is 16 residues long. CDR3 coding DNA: TGTGCCAGCAGCAAGGGTTTCTGGACAGATTCCTACGAGCAGTACTTC. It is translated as CASSKGFWTDSYEQYF.

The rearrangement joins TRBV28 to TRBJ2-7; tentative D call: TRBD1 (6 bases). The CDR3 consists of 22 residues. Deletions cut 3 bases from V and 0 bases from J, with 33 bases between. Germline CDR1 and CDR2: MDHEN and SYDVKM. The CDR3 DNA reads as TGTGCCAGCAGTTTGGGCGTCGGCGTTTTATCTCGACAGGACTTTATCTCCTACGAGCAGTACTTC. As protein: CASSLGVGVLSRQDFISYEQYF.

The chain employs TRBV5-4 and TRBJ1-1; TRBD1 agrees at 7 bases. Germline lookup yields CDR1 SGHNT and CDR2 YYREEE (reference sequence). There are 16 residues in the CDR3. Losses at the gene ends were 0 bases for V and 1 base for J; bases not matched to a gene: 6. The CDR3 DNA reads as TGTGCCAGCAGCTTGGCGACAGGGTCACCGAACACTGAAGCTTTCTTT. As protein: CASSLATGSPNTEAFF.

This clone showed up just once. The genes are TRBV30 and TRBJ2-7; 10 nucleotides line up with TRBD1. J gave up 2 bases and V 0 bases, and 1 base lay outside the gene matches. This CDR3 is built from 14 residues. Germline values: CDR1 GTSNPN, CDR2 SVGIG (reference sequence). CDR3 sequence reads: CAWSVGTGAYEQYF. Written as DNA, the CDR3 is TGTGCCTGGAGTGTTGGGACAGGGGCCTACGAGCAGTACTTC.

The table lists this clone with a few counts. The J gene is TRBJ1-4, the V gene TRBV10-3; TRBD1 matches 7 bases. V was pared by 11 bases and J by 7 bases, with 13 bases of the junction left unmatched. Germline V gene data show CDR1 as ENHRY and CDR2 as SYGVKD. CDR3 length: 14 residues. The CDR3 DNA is TGTGCCGCCAGGGATGAGGGGGCTCTTGAAAAACTGTTTTTT. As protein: CAARDEGALEKLFF.

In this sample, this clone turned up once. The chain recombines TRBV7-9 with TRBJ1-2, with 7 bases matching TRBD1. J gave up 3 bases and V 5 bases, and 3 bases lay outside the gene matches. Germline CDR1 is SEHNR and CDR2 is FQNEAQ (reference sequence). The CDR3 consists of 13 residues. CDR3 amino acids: CASSHGTDYGYTF. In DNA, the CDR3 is TGTGCCAGCAGCCACGGGACAGACTATGGCTACACCTTC.

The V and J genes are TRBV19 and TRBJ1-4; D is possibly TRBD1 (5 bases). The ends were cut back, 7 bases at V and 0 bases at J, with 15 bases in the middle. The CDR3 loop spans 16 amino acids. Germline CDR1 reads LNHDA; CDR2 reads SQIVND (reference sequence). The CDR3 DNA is TGTGCCAGTACCTTAGGGCCCAGGGCAACTAATGAAAAACTGTTTTTT. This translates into CASTLGPRATNEKLFF.

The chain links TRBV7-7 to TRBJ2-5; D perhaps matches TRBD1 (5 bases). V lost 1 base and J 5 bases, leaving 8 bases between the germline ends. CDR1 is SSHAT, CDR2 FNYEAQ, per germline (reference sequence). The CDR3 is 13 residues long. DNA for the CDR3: TGTGCCAGCAGCTTAGGACAGTTGGAGACCCAGTACTTC. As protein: CASSLGQLETQYF. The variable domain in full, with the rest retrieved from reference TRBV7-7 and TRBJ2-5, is GAGVSQSPRYKVTKRGQDVTLRCDPISSHATLYWYQQALGQGPEFLTYFNYEAQPDKSGLPSDRFSAERPEGSISTLTIQRTEQRDSAMYRCASSLGQLETQYFGPGTRLLVL.